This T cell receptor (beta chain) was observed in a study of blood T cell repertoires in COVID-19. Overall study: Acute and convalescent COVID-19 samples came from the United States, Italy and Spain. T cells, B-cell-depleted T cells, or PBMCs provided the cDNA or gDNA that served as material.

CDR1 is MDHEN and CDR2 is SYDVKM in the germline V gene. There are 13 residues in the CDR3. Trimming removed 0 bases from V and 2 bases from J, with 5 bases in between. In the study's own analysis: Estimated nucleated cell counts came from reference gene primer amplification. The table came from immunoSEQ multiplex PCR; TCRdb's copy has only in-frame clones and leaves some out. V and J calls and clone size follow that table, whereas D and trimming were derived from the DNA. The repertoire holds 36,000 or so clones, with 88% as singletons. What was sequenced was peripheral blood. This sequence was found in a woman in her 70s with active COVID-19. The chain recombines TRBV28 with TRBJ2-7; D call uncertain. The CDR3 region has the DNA TGTGCCAGCAGTTTATGGGCGGCCTACGAGCAGTACTTC. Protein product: CASSLWAAYEQYF. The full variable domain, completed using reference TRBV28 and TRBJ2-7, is DVKVTQSSRYLVKRTGEKVFLECVQDMDHENMFWYRQDPGLGLRLIYFSYDVKMKEKGDIPEGYSVSREKKERFSLILESASTNQTSMYLCASSLWAAYEQYFGPGTRLTVT.